This is a list of T cell receptor beta chains from one sample in a study of post-analysis software for immune sequencing data. TCRdb re-derived calls from the PCR reads in MiXCR, one entry per CDR3 protein. The sample gives about 540,000 distinct CDR3 sequences, under 40% of which show up once; under 7% is in the top ten. Input material: blood. These receptors were collected from a girl aged 2-17 years with multiple sclerosis. Each CDR3 is given with its conserved first and last residue. The D gene is left open where the match is weak. A row's size may be missing; if present it is once, few, many or a size class.

j_gene | d_gene | abundance | v_gene | CDR3aa | CDR3nt
TRBJ2-3 | TRBD2 | few | TRBV5-1 | CASSRSSSSGGIDTQYF | TGCGCCAGCAGCCGATCGTCCTCTAGCGGGGGTATAGATACGCAGTATTTT
TRBJ1-2 | - | few | TRBV10-3 | CAIADSWDEPHYGYTF | TGTGCCATCGCGGACAGCTGGGACGAACCCCACTATGGCTACACCTTC
TRBJ2-1 | - | - | TRBV7-8 | CASRRWRGGGDWNEQFF | TGTGCCAGCAGACGTTGGAGGGGGGGTGGAGACTGGAATGAGCAGTTCTTC
TRBJ1-4 | - | - | TRBV4-1 | CASSPSRGLRTNEKLFF | TGCGCCAGCAGCCCGTCCAGGGGACTCCGGACTAATGAAAAACTGTTTTTT
TRBJ2-3 | TRBD1 | - | TRBV12-3/TRBV12-4 | CASSSLGGSDTQYF | TGTGCCAGCAGTTCTTTAGGGGGCAGCGATACGCAGTATTTT
TRBJ1-2 | - | - | TRBV25-1 | CASSEYGKDHGYTF | TGTGCCAGCAGTGAATATGGGAAGGACCATGGCTACACCTTC
TRBJ2-5 | - | few | TRBV3-1 | CASGARGETQYF | TGTGCCTCAGGGGCAAGGGGAGAGACCCAGTACTTC
TRBJ2-1 | - | - | TRBV10-3 | CTISDRSYNEQFF | TGTACCATCAGTGACCGCTCCTACAATGAGCAGTTCTTC
TRBJ1-2 | TRBD1 | - | TRBV3-1 | CASSQGQGAQGYTF | TGTGCCAGCAGCCAAGGGCAGGGGGCGCAAGGCTACACCTTC
TRBJ1-6 | TRBD1 | few | TRBV5-6 | CASSLEGAITSPLHF | TGTGCCAGCAGCTTGGAGGGGGCGATCACTTCACCCCTCCACTTT
TRBJ2-1 | TRBD2 | few | TRBV7-2 | CASSLIRLAGGSSYNEQFF | TGTGCCAGCAGCTTAATTCGGCTAGCGGGGGGGTCTTCCTACAATGAGCAGTTCTTC
TRBJ2-7 | TRBD1 | - | TRBV9 | CASSLTGGVSEQYF | TGTGCCAGCAGCTTGACAGGGGGGGTAAGCGAGCAGTACTTC
TRBJ2-7 | TRBD1 | few | TRBV5-8 | CASSLGSGTGTYEQYF | TGTGCCAGCAGCTTGGGTTCCGGGACAGGGACCTACGAGCAGTACTTC
TRBJ1-1 | - | few | TRBV5-1 | CASSLLQEGEAFF | TGCGCCAGCAGCTTGCTCCAGGAAGGTGAAGCTTTCTTT
TRBJ1-1 | TRBD1 | - | TRBV20-1 | CSAKDRRSNTEAFF | TGCAGTGCGAAGGACAGGAGGTCGAACACTGAAGCTTTCTTT
TRBJ1-1 | - | - | TRBV3-1 | CASSYDRRHEAFF | TGTGCCAGCAGCTATGACAGGAGACATGAAGCTTTCTTT
TRBJ1-4 | TRBD1 | - | TRBV7-9 | CASSLPTGGGNEKLFF | TGTGCCAGCAGCTTGCCCACAGGGGGCGGGAATGAAAAACTGTTTTTT
TRBJ2-5 | TRBD2 | - | TRBV5-1 | CASSPGLARETQYF | TGCGCCAGCAGCCCAGGACTAGCTCGGGAGACCCAGTACTTC
TRBJ1-2 | TRBD1 | few | TRBV25-1 | CASSEYATGHYGYTF | TGTGCCAGCAGTGAATATGCGACAGGGCACTATGGCTACACCTTC
TRBJ2-7 | - | many | TRBV6-5 | CASSYGQPTYEQYF | TGTGCCAGCAGTTACGGTCAGCCAACCTACGAGCAGTACTTC
TRBJ1-2 | TRBD1 | few | TRBV11-2 | CASSKEQGGGYTF | TGTGCCAGCAGTAAAGAGCAGGGGGGTGGCTACACCTTC
TRBJ1-4 | - | - | TRBV15 | CATGGGDKKLFF | TGTGCCACCGGTGGGGGCGATAAAAAACTGTTTTTT
TRBJ2-5 | TRBD2 | - | TRBV20-1 | CSARDLLAGGYRQETQYF | TGCAGTGCTAGAGATCTTCTAGCGGGGGGCTATCGGCAAGAGACCCAGTACTTC
TRBJ1-2 | TRBD1 | - | TRBV25-1 | CASSERSFRTGSDGYTF | TGTGCCAGCAGTGAACGATCCTTTAGGACAGGGTCTGATGGCTACACCTTC
TRBJ2-1 | - | few | TRBV19 | CASSIIGEQFF | TGTGCCAGTAGTATCATCGGTGAGCAGTTCTTC
TRBJ2-3 | - | - | TRBV11-2 | CASSYRRTDTQYF | TGTGCCAGCAGCTACAGGAGGACAGATACGCAGTATTTT
TRBJ2-1 | TRBD2 | - | TRBV3-1 | CASSSIRAGESSYNEQFF | TGTGCCAGCAGCTCTATCAGAGCGGGGGAGAGCTCCTACAATGAGCAGTTCTTC
TRBJ1-1 | - | - | TRBV20-1 | CSARMGGRSTEAFF | TGCAGTGCTAGAATGGGGGGAAGGTCCACTGAAGCTTTCTTT
TRBJ1-1 | TRBD1 | - | TRBV5-1 | CASSYRPGTGNTGAFF | TGCGCCAGCAGCTACCGTCCCGGGACAGGGAACACTGGAGCTTTCTTT
TRBJ2-5 | TRBD2 | - | TRBV3-1 | CASSNSGVQETQYF | TGTGCCAGCAGCAATAGCGGGGTCCAAGAGACCCAGTACTTC
TRBJ2-1 | - | - | TRBV5-5 | CASKTSLGQYNEQFF | TGTGCCAGCAAGACGTCCCTAGGGCAGTACAATGAGCAGTTCTTC
TRBJ1-2 | TRBD1 | - | TRBV5-1 | CASSGGTGAALYGYTF | TGCGCCAGCAGCGGAGGGACAGGAGCCGCCCTCTATGGCTACACCTTC
TRBJ1-2 | - | few | TRBV6-5 | CASIASRAHDYGYTF | TGTGCCAGCATTGCCTCCCGGGCTCACGACTATGGCTACACCTTC
TRBJ1-5 | TRBD1 | few | TRBV20-1 | CSARRETGRRGYSNQPQHF | TGCAGTGCTAGACGAGAGACAGGGCGGAGGGGTTATAGCAATCAGCCCCAGCATTTT
TRBJ1-2 | TRBD1 | once | TRBV10-3 | CAIMSSSGQRYGYTF | TGTGCCATCATGAGTAGTTCGGGACAGCGCTATGGCTACACCTTC
TRBJ2-6 | - | - | TRBV20-1 | CSSGANVLTF | TGCAGCTCTGGGGCCAACGTCCTGACTTTC
TRBJ2-1 | - | few | TRBV4-2 | CASSPPGTAYNEQFF | TGTGCCAGCAGTCCACCGGGTACAGCCTACAATGAGCAGTTCTTC
TRBJ1-5 | - | few | TRBV6-5 | CASSQEPGCQPQHF | TGTGCCAGCAGTCAAGAACCAGGATGCCAGCCCCAGCATTTT
TRBJ2-1 | TRBD2 | - | TRBV20-1 | CSARDFGGGSYNEQFF | TGCAGTGCTAGAGATTTCGGGGGGGGCTCCTACAATGAGCAGTTCTTC
TRBJ2-3 | - | few | TRBV20-1 | CSAEKTGADTQYF | TGCAGTGCCGAAAAAACGGGAGCAGATACGCAGTATTTT